Presented here are 31 T cell receptor beta chains from one specimen sequenced in a study of low-dose radiotherapy and immunotherapy resistance in tumors. Covering alpha and beta chains, TRAV- and TRBV-specific primers were used for the first-strand cDNA. Amplification of TCRs used a constant-region primer and V-primer adapter for 20 PCR cycles. One entry per CDR3 protein, called by TCRdb with MiXCR from the reads. This table has 16,000 or so distinct CDR3 sequences, around two thirds appearing once. Receptor source: a human donor with advanced metastatic prostate, ovarian, gallbladder or colorectal cancer (not recorded which). This table probably holds off-target reads from a library built for another chain.

This chain connects TRBV23-1 to TRBJ1-5, with D possibly being TRBD1 (5 bases). TRBV23-1 counts as an open reading frame of uncertain function. V lost 8 bases and J 0 bases, leaving 14 bases between the germline ends. The CDR3 has 15 residues. Here the CDR3 reads CASSGRTYSNQPQHF. The CDR3 region has the DNA TGCGCCAGCTCGGGACGGACTTATAGCAATCAGCCCCAGCATTTT.

The rearrangement joins TRBV29-1 to TRBJ1-2; 7 bases agree with TRBD1. With V trimmed by 6 bases and J by 7 bases, 5 bases remained unmatched. This CDR3 is built from 11 residues. From germline, CDR1 is SQVTM and CDR2 ANQGSEA. CDR3 in amino acids: CSVRQGSGYTF. The CDR3 DNA reads TGCAGCGTACGACAGGGTAGTGGCTACACCTTC.

The CDR3 DNA is TGTGCCAGTAGTCGAAGCGGACCGTCCGGGAGCGAAAATTCACCCCTCCACTTT. It translates to CASSRSGPSGSENSPLHF. This chain joins TRBV19 and TRBJ1-6, with unresolved D. V lost 5 bases and J lost 7, with 24 bases in between. CDR1 and CDR2 (germline): LNHDA, SQIVND (reference sequence). The CDR3 covers 18 residues.

This clonotype was seen more than once but under ten times. The chain employs TRBV10-3 and TRBJ2-7; 7 bases map to TRBD2. Germline trimming cut 0 bases from V and 0 bases from J; bases unmatched to any gene: 8. CDR3 size: 17 residues. Germline CDR1 is ENHRY and CDR2 is SYGVKD. The CDR3 region is CAISESEVGGPSYEQYF. The CDR3, as DNA: TGTGCCATCAGTGAGTCTGAGGTGGGAGGGCCCTCCTACGAGCAGTACTTC.

This rearrangement joins TRBV20-1 to TRBJ2-2; 7 nucleotides agree with TRBD2. Trimming at V came to 7 bases and at J to 5 bases, leaving 7 bases not matched to a gene. The CDR3 is made up of 13 amino acids. From germline, CDR1 is DFQATT and CDR2 SNEGSKA (reference sequence). The CDR3 is CSVGRGATGELFF. The CDR3, as DNA: TGCAGTGTAGGGAGGGGAGCGACCGGGGAGCTGTTTTTT.

The chain links TRBV5-1 to TRBJ2-2; no reliable D call. V lost 0 bases and J 0 bases, leaving 6 bases between the germline ends. The CDR3 is made up of 15 amino acids. Germline CDR1 is SGHRS and CDR2 is YFSETQ. In DNA form, the CDR3 reads TGCGCCAGCAGCTTGGCCTATCCGAACACCGGGGAGCTGTTTTTT. As protein: CASSLAYPNTGELFF.

This chain connects TRBV6-5 to TRBJ2-7; 9 bases are shared with TRBD1. Germline V gene data show CDR1 as MNHEY and CDR2 as SVGAGI. V lost 5 bases to trimming and J lost 5 bases; unmatched junction nucleotides: 10. This CDR3 region has 15 residues. The CDR3 DNA reads TGTGCCAGCAGTCAAACGGGACAGGGTTTCGACGAGCAGTACTTC. This codes for CASSQTGQGFDEQYF.

This clonotype is medium-sized by share. J is TRBJ2-7 and V is TRBV6-1, with 11 bases fitting TRBD2. The CDR3 is 15 residues long. V trimming: 3 bases; J trimming: 3 bases; junction bases outside the gene matches: 4. Per germline, CDR1 MNHNS and CDR2 SASEGT. The CDR3 is CASSEDGTSGYEQYF. In DNA form, the CDR3 reads TGTGCCAGCAGTGAGGACGGGACTAGCGGCTACGAGCAGTACTTC.

The chain uses TRBV6-2 or TRBV6-3 and TRBJ2-7; D is undetermined. The CDR3 spans 15 residues. CDR1 and CDR2 (germline): MNHEY, SVGEGT. With 5 bases removed from V and 2 bases from J, the gap between germline ends came to 16 bases. The CDR3 protein is CASSEEGGGPYEQYF. CDR3 sequence (DNA): TGTGCCAGCAGTGAAGAAGGTGGCGGACCCTACGAGCAGTACTTC.

The CDR3 DNA reads as TGTGCCAGCAGTACGCCTCGCGGGGGGGGCACTGAAGCTTTCTTT. Translated: CASSTPRGGGTEAFF. The V and J genes are TRBV6-6 and TRBJ1-1; D may be TRBD1 (5 bases). Germline values: CDR1 MNHNY, CDR2 SVGAGI (reference sequence). This CDR3 has 15 residues. Trimming removed 5 bases from V and 4 bases from J, with 17 bases in between.

This chain links TRBV2 with TRBJ2-7; 7 positions match TRBD1. This CDR3 region has 12 residues. Germline lookup yields CDR1 SNHLY and CDR2 FYNNEI. V was clipped by 4 bases and J by 6 bases; unmatched bases: 3. CDR3 coding DNA: TGTGCCAGCAGTGTACCAGGGGGCGAGCAGTACTTC. This gives the protein CASSVPGGEQYF.

The chain employs TRBV12-3 or TRBV12-4 and TRBJ1-2, with TRBD1 identical over 10 bases. CDR3 size: 14 residues. Losses at the gene ends were 6 bases for V and 4 bases for J; bases not matched to a gene: 5. CDR3 sequence (DNA): TGTGCCAGCAGGAGACAGGGGGCCATCTATGGCTACACCTTC. Residues: CASRRQGAIYGYTF.

This clonotype showed up just a few times. The chain joins TRBV13 to TRBJ2-7; 8 bases agree with TRBD1. V trimming: 5 bases; J trimming: 2 bases; junction bases outside the gene matches: 5. CDR1 PRHDT and CDR2 FYEKMQ come from the germline V gene (reference sequence). The CDR3 spans 14 residues. This CDR3 is CASSQQGQAYEQYF. The CDR3 bases are TGTGCCAGCAGCCAACAGGGACAGGCCTACGAGCAGTACTTC.

This clonotype was found once. This chain links TRBV6-2 or TRBV6-3 with TRBJ1-5; D gene uncertain. Trimming pared 5 bases from V and 1 base from J, leaving 6 bases between. From germline, CDR1 is MNHEY and CDR2 SVGEGT. The CDR3 extends over 13 amino acids. CDR3 loop: CASSDWSNQPQHF. In DNA, the CDR3 is TGTGCCAGCAGTGACTGGAGCAATCAGCCCCAGCATTTT.

This chain links TRBV7-8 with TRBJ1-5, with D maybe TRBD1 (6 bases). CDR3 length equals 15 residues. V lost 0 bases, J lost 3 bases, and 9 bases lay in between. Germline V gene lookup returns CDR1 SGHVS and CDR2 FQNEAQ. The CDR3 sequence: CASSLARQDNQPQHF. CDR3 sequence (DNA): TGTGCCAGCAGCTTAGCCCGACAGGACAATCAGCCCCAGCATTTT.

This rearrangement joins TRBV29-1 to TRBJ2-7; 10 bases agree with TRBD1. The junction had 8 bases not matched to a gene; V was cut back by 7 bases and J by 2 bases. CDR1 SQVTM and CDR2 ANQGSEA come from the germline V gene. The CDR3 totals 14 residues. CDR3 protein: CSAKGGQGTYEQYF. CDR3 DNA: TGCAGCGCCAAGGGGGGACAGGGGACCTACGAGCAGTACTTC.

V usage is TRBV5-5 and J usage is TRBJ2-5; D could derive from TRBD1 or TRBD2 (7 bases each). Trimming took 0 bases from V and 5 from J, leaving 14 bases between them. There are 15 residues in the CDR3. Germline V gene lookup returns CDR1 SGHKS and CDR2 YYEKEE (reference sequence). DNA for the CDR3: TGTGCCAGCAGCTTGGCTCCCAGGGGGGGCGAGACCCAGTACTTC. The encoded protein is CASSLAPRGGETQYF.

This sequence joins TRBV13 and TRBJ2-2; 10 bases align to TRBD1. The CDR3 is 19 residues long. Germline-derived CDR1 and CDR2 are PRHDT and FYEKMQ (reference sequence). The junction had 14 bases not matched to a gene; V was cut back by 3 bases and J by 4 bases. CDR3 in amino acids: CASSFSGTGAYRGTGELFF. In DNA form, the CDR3 reads TGTGCCAGCAGCTTCAGTGGGACAGGGGCATATCGGGGCACCGGGGAGCTGTTTTTT.

The CDR3 loop reads CATSGDNLSGYTF. CDR3 coding DNA: TGTGCCACCAGTGGTGACAACCTATCCGGCTACACCTTC. V is TRBV24-1 and J is TRBJ1-2; no clear D gene. Deletions cut 5 bases from V and 8 bases from J, with 14 bases between. The germline CDR1 and CDR2 sequences are KGHDR and SFDVKD. This CDR3 spans 13 amino acids.

J is TRBJ1-4 and V is TRBV14; D not resolved. The CDR3 is made up of 15 amino acids. The V gene lost 2 bases and the J gene lost 7 bases, with 14 bases spanning the gap. The germline gives CDR1 SGHDN, CDR2 FVKESK. CDR3 coding DNA: TGTGCCAGCAGCCAACCCGTTGGTTTGGGTGAAAAACTGTTTTTT. It encodes CASSQPVGLGEKLFF. Full variable domain (rest looked up from reference TRBV14 and TRBJ1-4): EAGVTQFPSHSVIEKGQTVTLRCDPISGHDNLYWYRRVMGKEIKFLLHFVKESKQDESGMPNNRFLAERTGGTYSTLKVQPAELEDSGVYFCASSQPVGLGEKLFFGSGTQLSVL.

The CDR3 sequence is CSASTLANYGYTF. CDR3 in DNA: TGCAGTGCTAGTACATTAGCTAACTATGGCTACACCTTC. This chain links TRBV20-1 with TRBJ1-2; D gene ambiguous. Germline CDR1 DFQATT, CDR2 SNEGSKA (reference sequence). The length of the CDR3 is 13 residues. V was trimmed by 3 bases and J by 0 bases, leaving 8 bases between them.

CDR3 amino acids: CASSQTGSYNEQFF. In DNA, the CDR3 is TGTGCCAGCAGTCAGACCGGGTCCTACAATGAGCAGTTCTTC. The J gene is TRBJ2-1, the V gene TRBV5-6; D is unclear. Germline CDR1 SGHDT, CDR2 YYEEEE. This CDR3 comprises 14 residues. V was clipped by 5 bases and J by 1 base, with 10 bases between them.

The J gene is TRBJ2-5, the V gene TRBV6-2 or TRBV6-3, with D possibly matching TRBD2 (6 bases). Trimming took off 8 bases at V and 4 bases at J, with 14 bases between the two ends. The CDR3 runs to 13 residues. Per the germline V gene, CDR1 is MNHEY and CDR2 is SVGEGT. For the CDR3, the DNA is TGTGCCAGCGAGGAGTCCGGGGGAGAGACCCAGTACTTC. As protein: CASEESGGETQYF.

The chain employs TRBV5-1 and TRBJ2-3, with D maybe TRBD1 (6 bases). CDR1 SGHRS and CDR2 YFSETQ come from the germline V gene. V lost 3 bases, J lost 6 bases, and 14 bases lay in between. The CDR3 consists of 14 residues. The DNA for the CDR3 is TGCGCCAGCAGCTCACAGGACAGAACCGATACGCAGTATTTT. This sequence encodes CASSSQDRTDTQYF.

The chain links TRBV20-1 to TRBJ2-1, with a weak D call TRBD2 (5 bases). The germline V gene encodes CDR1 DFQATT and CDR2 SNEGSKA (reference sequence). This CDR3 region has 14 residues. Trimming shortened V by 3 bases and J by 6 bases, and 15 bases separated the two germline ends. Here the CDR3 DNA reads TGCAGTGCTAGTACGTGGGAGTCAGGCAATGAGCAGTTCTTC. Its translation: CSASTWESGNEQFF.

Points on this clonotype: Germline is not matched at one junction end, which may reflect a read error. V gene TRBV6-1 combines with J gene TRBJ2-3; 7 positions match TRBD1. There are 13 residues in the CDR3. CDR1 is MNHNS, CDR2 SASEGT, per germline. This CDR3 reads CASSPTGSDTQYF. In DNA, the CDR3 is TGCGCCAGCAGCCCGACAGGGTCAGATACGCAGTATTTT.

The chain links TRBV20-1 to TRBJ2-7; unclear D gene. V was cut by 0 bases and J by 11 bases, with 11 bases left in between. CDR1 DFQATT and CDR2 SNEGSKA come from the germline V gene (reference sequence). CDR3 size: 11 residues. CDR3 sequence: CSARDNPLEYF. CDR3 DNA: TGCAGTGCTAGAGATAACCCGTTGGAGTACTTC.

The chain uses TRBV5-5 and TRBJ2-1, with D perhaps TRBD1 (6 bases). This CDR3 spans 13 amino acids. CDR1 and CDR2 from the germline V gene are SGHKS and YYEKEE (reference sequence). V dropped 4 bases and J dropped 2 bases, with 7 bases sitting between them. The DNA of the CDR3 is TGTGCCAGCAGCCCAGGGGCCTACAATGAGCAGTTCTTC. Translating gives CASSPGAYNEQFF.

The genes are TRBV6-8 and TRBJ2-1; no clear D gene. CDR1 and CDR2 from the germline V gene are MNHGY and SAAAGT. With 5 bases removed from V and 6 bases from J, the gap between germline ends came to 20 bases. This CDR3 is 16 amino acids long. The CDR3 bases are TGTGCCAGCAGTGATCCTAGGGTTCATACATCCAATGAGCAGTTCTTC. Protein: CASSDPRVHTSNEQFF.

V gene TRBV5-1 combines with J gene TRBJ2-1; TRBD1 matches at 11 bases. The V gene end was trimmed by 7 bases and the J gene end by 0 bases; junction bases not matched to a gene: 3. From germline, CDR1 is SGHRS and CDR2 YFSETQ. This CDR3 contains 15 residues. Here the CDR3 DNA reads TGCGCCAGCGGACAGGGGGCGAGCTCCTACAATGAGCAGTTCTTC. It translates to CASGQGASSYNEQFF. Supplemented by reference TRBV5-1 and TRBJ2-1, the full variable domain reads KAGVTQTPRYLIKTRGQQVTLSCSPISGHRSVSWYQQTPGQGLQFLFEYFSETQRNKGNFPGRFSGRQFSNSRSEMNVSTLELGDSALYLCASGQGASSYNEQFFGPGTRLTVL.

This clonotype appeared a single time. The gene calls are TRBV30 and TRBJ2-3; 7 bases are a match to TRBD1. There are 14 residues in the CDR3. Germline CDR1 GTSNPN, CDR2 SVGIG (reference sequence). V was pared by 0 bases and J by 1 base, with 1 base of the junction left unmatched. The chain's CDR3 is CAWSVQGGTDTQYF. The CDR3 nucleotides are TGTGCCTGGAGTGTGCAGGGGGGCACAGATACGCAGTATTTT.